This TCR beta chain originates from a study of T cell changes during pregnancy in multiple sclerosis. Sequencing was performed with immunoSEQ multiplex PCR; in TCRdb, only in-frame clones are kept and a portion is missing. The sample has 84,000 or so clones; approximately 94% are singletons. The CDR3 is 14 amino acids. The ends lost 0 bases at V and 11 bases at J; junction bases unmatched: 8. Per germline, CDR1 GTSNPN and CDR2 SVGIG (reference sequence). The material sequenced was peripheral blood, taken in the third trimester of pregnancy. The chain uses TRBV30 and TRBJ1-5; 9 nucleotides agree with TRBD1. The source is a female donor with multiple sclerosis, enrolled in a pregnancy study. The chain's CDR3 is CAWSVPGGQGAQHF. Here the CDR3 DNA reads TGTGCCTGGAGTGTCCCTGGGGGACAGGGAGCCCAGCATTTT. Using reference TRBV30 and TRBJ1-5 for the parts outside the CDR3, the full variable domain is SQTIHQWPATLVQPVGSPLSLECTVEGTSNPNLYWYRQAAGRGLQLLFYSVGIGQISSEVPQNLSASRPQDRQFILSSKKLLLSDSGFYLCAWSVPGGQGAQHFGDGTRLSIL.